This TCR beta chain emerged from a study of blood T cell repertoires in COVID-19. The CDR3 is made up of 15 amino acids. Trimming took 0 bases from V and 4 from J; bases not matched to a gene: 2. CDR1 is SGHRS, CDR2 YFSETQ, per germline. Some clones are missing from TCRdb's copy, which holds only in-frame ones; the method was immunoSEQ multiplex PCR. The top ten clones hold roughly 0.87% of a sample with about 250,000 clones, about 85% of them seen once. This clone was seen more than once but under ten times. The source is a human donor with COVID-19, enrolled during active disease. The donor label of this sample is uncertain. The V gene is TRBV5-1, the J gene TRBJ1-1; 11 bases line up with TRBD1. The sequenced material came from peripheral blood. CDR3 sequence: CASSLDGQGATEAFF. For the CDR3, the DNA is TGCGCCAGCAGCTTGGACGGACAGGGGGCCACTGAAGCTTTCTTT.